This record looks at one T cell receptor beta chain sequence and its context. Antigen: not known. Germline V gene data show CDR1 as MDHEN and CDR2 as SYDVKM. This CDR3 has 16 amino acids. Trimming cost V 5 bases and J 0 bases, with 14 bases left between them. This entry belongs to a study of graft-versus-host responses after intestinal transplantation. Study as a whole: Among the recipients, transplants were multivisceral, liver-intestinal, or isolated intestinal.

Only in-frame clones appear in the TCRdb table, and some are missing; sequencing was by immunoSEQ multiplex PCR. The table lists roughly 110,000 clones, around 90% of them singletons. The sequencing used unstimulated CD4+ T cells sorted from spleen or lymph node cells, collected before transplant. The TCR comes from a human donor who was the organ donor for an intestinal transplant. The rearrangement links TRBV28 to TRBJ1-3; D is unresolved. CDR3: CASSPPGRFSGNTIYF. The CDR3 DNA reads TGTGCCAGCAGTCCCCCAGGCAGGTTCTCTGGAAACACCATATATTTT. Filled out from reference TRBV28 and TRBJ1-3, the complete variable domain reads DVKVTQSSRYLVKRTGEKVFLECVQDMDHENMFWYRQDPGLGLRLIYFSYDVKMKEKGDIPEGYSVSREKKERFSLILESASTNQTSMYLCASSPPGRFSGNTIYFGEGSWLTVV.